Each of the 4 T cell receptor beta chains below was sequenced from the same sample in a study of blood T cell repertoires in COVID-19. Some clones are missing from TCRdb's copy, which holds only in-frame ones; the method was immunoSEQ multiplex PCR. Found here are 350,000 to 400,000 clones, less than 90% of them singletons; the top ten hold under 8.5%. Sequencing was performed on peripheral blood. The receptors were gathered from a woman in her fifties or sixties with COVID-19, enrolled during active disease.

The rearrangement joins TRBV7-3 to TRBJ2-3; a weak D match, TRBD1 (6 bases). Germline V gene data show CDR1 as SGHTA and CDR2 as FQGTGA. V was cut by 5 bases and J by 1 base, with 13 bases left in between. The CDR3 has 15 amino acids. Here the CDR3 reads CASSPGVTGTDTQYF. CDR3 DNA sequence: TGTGCCAGCAGCCCAGGGGTGACGGGCACAGATACGCAGTATTTT.

The chain links TRBV5-1 to TRBJ2-7, with 7 bases that match TRBD2. With V trimmed by 4 bases and J by 2 bases, 15 bases remained unmatched. The CDR3 is made up of 17 amino acids. In germline, CDR1 is SGHRS, CDR2 YFSETQ. The CDR3 nucleotides read TGCGCCAGCAGCCCCGCTGGGCGGGGGACGGGCGCCTACGAGCAGTACTTC. Translated, it gives CASSPAGRGTGAYEQYF.

This sequence joins TRBV15 and TRBJ1-3, with no clear D. The V end lost 0 bases, the J end lost 0 bases, and 6 bases lay between the germline ends. Germline values: CDR1 LNHNV, CDR2 YYDKDF (reference sequence). The CDR3 consists of 15 residues. Here the CDR3 DNA reads TGTGCCACCAGCAGAGAAACCAGCTCTGGAAACACCATATATTTT. Protein: CATSRETSSGNTIYF.

The CDR3 DNA follows: TGTGCCTGGAGTGCGGTAACAGGGGGTACCTCCACGAACTATGGCTACACCTTC. Protein sequence: CAWSAVTGGTSTNYGYTF. This chain links TRBV30 with TRBJ1-2; 8 bases agree with TRBD1. CDR1 is GTSNPN and CDR2 is SVGIG in the germline V gene (reference sequence). After removal of 1 base from V and 2 bases from J, the junction contained 15 bases not matched to a gene. The CDR3 is 18 amino acids.